The 11 T cell receptor beta chains presented below share a single source sample, sequenced in a study of T cells in Graves' hyperthyroidism and ophthalmopathy. TCR beta CDR3 region amplification was performed from RNA transcripts. An initial round of RT-PCR targeting the TCR CDR3 relied on the HTBI primer set. In TCRdb, the multiplex PCR reads were re-called with MiXCR into one record per CDR3 protein. The sample lists some 490,000 distinct CDR3 sequences, 22% occurring once. The sequenced sample consisted of blood. The origin of the receptors is a woman in her 70s with Graves' ophthalmopathy.

This rearrangement joins TRBV6-1 to TRBJ1-2; 12 bases line up with TRBD1. The V segment lost 2 bases and the J segment 6 bases; nucleotides outside the gene matches: 4. The CDR3 totals 15 residues. Germline loops: CDR1 MNHNS, CDR2 SASEGT. The chain's CDR3 is CASSEPGQGADGYTF. As DNA, the CDR3 is TGTGCCAGCAGTGAACCGGGACAGGGGGCTGATGGCTACACCTTC.

This clonotype has just a few counts. J is TRBJ2-7 and V is TRBV6-2 or TRBV6-3; possibly TRBD1 for D (5 bases). CDR1 MNHEY and CDR2 SVGEGT come from the germline V gene. Trimming cost V 10 bases and J 0 bases, with 16 bases left between them. CDR3 length equals 14 residues. The CDR3 bases are TGTGCCAACCTACCAGGACACACCTCCTACGAGCAGTACTTC. Translated, it gives CANLPGHTSYEQYF.

This clonotype was seen repeatedly, ten times or more. The J gene is TRBJ2-5, the V gene TRBV20-1; the D gene is possibly TRBD2 (5 bases). Per the germline V gene, CDR1 is DFQATT and CDR2 is SNEGSKA (reference sequence). The germline V and J ends were trimmed by 0 bases and 7 bases, with 18 bases remaining between them. The CDR3 extends over 15 amino acids. CDR3 region: CSARDSSIPEGTQYF. The DNA of the CDR3 is TGCAGTGCTAGAGATTCCTCGATCCCCGAGGGGACCCAGTACTTC.

The V and J genes are TRBV6-2 or TRBV6-3 and TRBJ2-2, with D hard to call. This CDR3 comprises 16 residues. Germline V gives CDR1 MNHEY, CDR2 SVGEGT. Trimming removed 6 bases at V and 4 bases at J, with 18 bases between. The CDR3 spells CASSRFPGKFTGELFF. The CDR3 DNA reads TGTGCCAGCAGCCGGTTCCCTGGAAAGTTCACCGGGGAGCTGTTTTTT.

The chain uses TRBV29-1 and TRBJ2-2; possibly TRBD1 or TRBD2 for D (5 bases each). There are 13 residues in the CDR3. Trimming took 4 bases from V and 3 from J, leaving 9 bases between them. Germline loops: CDR1 SQVTM, CDR2 ANQGSEA. The CDR3 DNA sequence: TGCAGCGTTGTTGGGACGGACACCGGGGAGCTGTTTTTT. As protein: CSVVGTDTGELFF.

V usage is TRBV7-2 and J usage is TRBJ2-7, with 7 positions matching TRBD2. There are 15 residues in the CDR3. V trimming: 5 bases; J trimming: 3 bases; junction bases outside the gene matches: 10. Germline V gives CDR1 SGHTA, CDR2 FQGNSA. The CDR3 protein is CASSQEYQRGYEQYF. The CDR3 DNA reads TGTGCCAGCAGCCAAGAGTACCAGCGGGGCTACGAGCAGTACTTC.

This clonotype was picked up a small number of times. The V call is TRBV18, the J call TRBJ1-1; 7 bases match TRBD1. V lost 1 base to trimming and J lost 1 base; unmatched junction nucleotides: 3. The CDR3 has 15 amino acids. Germline loops: CDR1 KGHSH, CDR2 LQKENI. The CDR3 coding sequence is TGTGCCAGCTCACCACGGAGGGGGCCGAACACTGAAGCTTTCTTT. Amino acid sequence: CASSPRRGPNTEAFF.

J is TRBJ2-3 and V is TRBV12-5; D uncertain. CDR1 is LGHNT, CDR2 FRNRAP, per germline. V was clipped by 5 bases and J by 0 bases, with 9 bases between them. This CDR3 has 14 residues. The CDR3 protein is CASGKSSSTDTQYF. In DNA, the CDR3 is TGTGCTAGTGGTAAGAGTTCTAGCACAGATACGCAGTATTTT.

As to this clonotype: Relative to the germline gene, one junction end is altered; a read error may explain this. The rearrangement uses TRBV7-7 and TRBJ2-1, with 13 bases lining up with TRBD2. The CDR3 consists of 15 residues. Germline CDR1 SSHAT, CDR2 FNYEAQ (reference sequence). For the CDR3, the DNA is TGTGCTAGCAGCCAAGGACTAGCGGGAGAAAATGAGCAGTTCTTC. This sequence encodes CASSQGLAGENEQFF.

This clonotype was counted a few times. This chain joins TRBV11-2 and TRBJ1-2; D is unclear. The CDR3 sequence is 14 residues long. Trimming removed 2 bases from V and 0 bases from J, with 7 bases in between. Germline assignment: CDR1 SGHAT and CDR2 FQNNGV. This CDR3 reads CASSLKGSNYGYTF. The CDR3 nucleotides read TGTGCCAGCAGCTTAAAGGGTTCTAACTATGGCTACACCTTC.

The chain combines TRBV9 with TRBJ1-1, with 8 bases matching TRBD1. CDR3 length equals 16 residues. Losses at the gene ends were 0 bases for V and 1 base for J; bases not matched to a gene: 5. The V gene's germline CDR1 is SGDLS and CDR2 YYNGEE. CDR3 coding DNA: TGTGCCAGCAGCGTAGGTGGACAGGGTAAGAACACTGAAGCTTTCTTT. Its translation is CASSVGGQGKNTEAFF.